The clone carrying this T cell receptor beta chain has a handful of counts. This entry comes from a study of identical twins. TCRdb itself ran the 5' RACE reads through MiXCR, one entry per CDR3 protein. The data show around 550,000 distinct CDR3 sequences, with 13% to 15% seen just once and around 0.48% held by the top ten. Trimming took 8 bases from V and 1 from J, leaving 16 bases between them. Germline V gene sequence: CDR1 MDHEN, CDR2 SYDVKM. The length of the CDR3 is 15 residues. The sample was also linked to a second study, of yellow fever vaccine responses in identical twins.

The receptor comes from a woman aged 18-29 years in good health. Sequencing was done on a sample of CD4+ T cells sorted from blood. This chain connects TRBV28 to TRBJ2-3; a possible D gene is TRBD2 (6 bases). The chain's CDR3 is CASGGTFPGTDTQYF. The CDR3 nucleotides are TGTGCCAGCGGGGGGACTTTCCCAGGCACAGATACGCAGTATTTT.